A single sample is the source of the 26 T cell receptor beta chains below, sequenced in a study of blood T cells in healthy people across ages. Combining a sample-barcoded 5' primer with a J-beta primer mix, a second PCR ran for 7 to 11 cycles. MiXCR, run by TCRdb on the 5' RACE reads, gives a single entry per CDR3 protein. The sample lists some 710,000 distinct CDR3 sequences; about half were seen once. The material sequenced was blood. Source of these receptors: a man older than 75 in good health.

The rearrangement uses TRBV12-3 or TRBV12-4 and TRBJ2-7, with D possibly being TRBD2 (5 bases). The CDR3 is 15 amino acids. The V and J ends lost 6 bases and 4 bases respectively, with 19 bases between them. CDR3 sequence: CASSVTTGVEYEQYF. CDR3 coding DNA: TGTGCCAGCAGCGTTACGACCGGGGTTGAATACGAGCAGTACTTC.

The sample holds many counts of this clonotype. This sequence joins TRBV7-2 and TRBJ2-1; TRBD2 aligns across 8 bases. There are 12 residues in the CDR3. Per germline, CDR1 SGHTA and CDR2 FQGNSA. V trimming: 1 base; J trimming: 10 bases; junction bases outside the gene matches: 0. CDR3 residues: CASSLVAGEQFF. CDR3 nucleotides: TGTGCCAGCAGCTTAGTAGCGGGAGAGCAGTTCTTC.

The chain has TRBV28 and TRBJ2-5, with unresolved D. This CDR3 spans 14 amino acids. The V and J ends lost 8 bases and 7 bases respectively, with 20 bases between them. The V gene's germline CDR1 is MDHEN and CDR2 SYDVKM. The CDR3 nucleotides read TGTGCCAGCCGTCCCGAGCGCGGATCACCGACCCAGTACTTC. Translation: CASRPERGSPTQYF. Complete variable domain (other parts from reference TRBV28 and TRBJ2-5): DVKVTQSSRYLVKRTGEKVFLECVQDMDHENMFWYRQDPGLGLRLIYFSYDVKMKEKGDIPEGYSVSREKKERFSLILESASTNQTSMYLCASRPERGSPTQYFGPGTRLLVL.

The chain links TRBV12-3 or TRBV12-4 to TRBJ2-1; TRBD2 matches at 13 bases. Trimming at V came to 6 bases and at J to 8 bases, leaving 10 bases not matched to a gene. The CDR3 length is 16 residues. The CDR3 is CASSRAGLAGLDEQFF. In nucleotides, the CDR3 is TGTGCCAGCAGCAGGGCGGGACTAGCGGGATTAGATGAGCAGTTCTTC.

This chain links TRBV15 with TRBJ2-7; 7 nucleotides match TRBD1. This CDR3 is built from 15 residues. The V segment lost 2 bases and the J segment 4 bases; nucleotides outside the gene matches: 8. The germline CDR1 and CDR2 sequences are LNHNV and YYDKDF (reference sequence). The CDR3 nucleotides are TGTGCCACCAGCAGACGACAGGGAGTAGTGTACGAGCAGTACTTC. The encoded protein is CATSRRQGVVYEQYF.

This chain links TRBV5-1 with TRBJ2-3; the D is unclear. Trimming took off 2 bases at V and 4 bases at J, with 14 bases between the two ends. The CDR3 totals 15 residues. CDR1 and CDR2 from the germline V gene are SGHRS and YFSETQ. This chain's CDR3 is CASSFQQFEADTQYF. The CDR3 DNA sequence: TGCGCCAGCAGCTTTCAACAGTTTGAGGCAGATACGCAGTATTTT.

This clonotype was seen only a few times. V and J are TRBV12-3 or TRBV12-4 and TRBJ2-7, with D unresolved. Trimming took off 5 bases at V and 7 bases at J, with 15 bases between the two ends. The CDR3 consists of 13 residues. Here the CDR3 DNA reads TGTGCCAGCAGTCGAGCCCACCTGGATGAGCAGTACTTC. Its protein is CASSRAHLDEQYF.

The CDR3 reads CASSLGHSSGANVLTF. DNA of the CDR3: TGTGCCAGCAGCCTGGGACACAGCTCTGGGGCCAACGTCCTGACTTTC. This chain joins TRBV7-9 and TRBJ2-6, with TRBD1 as a possible D gene (6 bases). The V and J ends lost 5 bases and 0 bases respectively, with 11 bases between them. In germline, CDR1 is SEHNR, CDR2 FQNEAQ (reference sequence). This CDR3 is 16 amino acids long. Based on the CDR3 plus reference TRBV7-9 and TRBJ2-6, the full variable domain is DTGVSQNPRHKITKRGQNVTFRCDPISEHNRLYWYRQTLGQGPEFLTYFQNEAQLEKSRLLSDRFSAERPKGSFSTLEIQRTEQGDSAMYLCASSLGHSSGANVLTFGAGSRLTVL.

Details on this clonotype: One end of the junction fails to match germline, which may point to a read error. The chain has TRBV11-2 and TRBJ2-1; TRBD2 is a possible D gene (6 bases). CDR1 and CDR2 (germline): SGHAT, FQNNGV. CDR3 length equals 15 residues. The CDR3 here is CVSSLVGGGYNEQFF. For the CDR3, the DNA is TGTGTCAGCAGCTTGGTCGGGGGAGGCTACAATGAGCAGTTCTTC.

This clonotype occurred many times. The chain links TRBV20-1 to TRBJ2-7; 14 nucleotides line up with TRBD2. CDR3 length: 15 residues. With V trimmed by 3 bases and J by 6 bases, 7 bases remained unmatched. CDR1 is DFQATT, CDR2 SNEGSKA, per germline (reference sequence). CDR3 residues: CSASATSGRVGEQYF. CDR3 DNA: TGCAGTGCTAGTGCGACTAGCGGGAGGGTCGGCGAGCAGTACTTC.

This clonotype has more than one count but fewer than ten. The chain is built from TRBV5-1 and TRBJ2-5; 8 positions agree with TRBD1. TRBJ2-7 explains the end of the DNA better; the J call may be wrong. CDR1 is SGHRS, CDR2 YFSETQ, per germline. CDR3 length equals 15 residues. The chain's CDR3 is CASSLTGQGGGEQYF. CDR3 DNA sequence: TGCGCCAGCAGCCTAACAGGACAGGGTGGCGGCGAGCAGTACTTC.

As for this clonotype: A junction end diverges from the germline sequence, so it may reflect a read error. The chain recombines TRBV28 with TRBJ1-2, with TRBD1 matching 9 bases. CDR3 length: 15 amino acids. The germline V gene has CDR1 MDHEN and CDR2 SYDVKM. Here the CDR3 DNA reads TGTGCCGGCAGCTCACCGGGACAGGGCCGAGGGGGCTACACCTTC. Translation: CAGSSPGQGRGGYTF.

The chain combines TRBV28 with TRBJ1-2, with 8 positions matching TRBD1. V was pared by 1 base and J by 3 bases, with 4 bases of the junction left unmatched. The CDR3 has 15 residues. The germline gives CDR1 MDHEN, CDR2 SYDVKM. CDR3 sequence reads: CASSLSQGAYYGYTF. DNA of the CDR3: TGTGCCAGCAGTTTATCCCAGGGGGCGTACTATGGCTACACCTTC.

The V gene is TRBV4-2, the J gene TRBJ2-2; D possibly corresponds to TRBD2 (6 bases). The CDR3 has 17 residues. The germline gives CDR1 LGHNA, CDR2 YNFKEQ. The V gene lost 4 bases and the J gene lost 1 base, with 16 bases spanning the gap. The CDR3 loop is CASSPQGGSGNTGELFF. CDR3 in DNA: TGTGCCAGCAGCCCCCAGGGTGGTAGCGGGAACACCGGGGAGCTGTTTTTT.

The chain couples TRBV20-1 to TRBJ2-4, with 12 bases lining up with TRBD2. The CDR3 consists of 14 residues. V was pared by 5 bases and J by 6 bases, with 5 bases of the junction left unmatched. Germline values: CDR1 DFQATT, CDR2 SNEGSKA (reference sequence). CDR3 in DNA: TGCAGTGCTCAGACTAGCGGGAGTTTAAACATTCAGTACTTC. It specifies CSAQTSGSLNIQYF.

The chain is built from TRBV10-3 and TRBJ2-3; 12 nucleotides match TRBD2. Germline values: CDR1 ENHRY, CDR2 SYGVKD. The CDR3 extends over 16 amino acids. V lost 4 bases and J lost 3; bases outside the gene matches: 5. CDR3: CAISVSTSGGTDTQYF. The CDR3, as DNA: TGTGCCATCAGTGTTTCCACTAGCGGGGGGACAGATACGCAGTATTTT.

This clonotype has just a few counts. The rearrangement uses TRBV27 and TRBJ2-1; no firm D call. From germline, CDR1 is MNHEY and CDR2 SMNVEV (reference sequence). Trimming cost V 10 bases and J 3 bases, with 16 bases left between them. The CDR3 has 14 residues. The CDR3 loop reads CATSRAGDYNEQFF. The CDR3, as DNA: TGTGCCACCTCTCGGGCAGGAGACTACAATGAGCAGTTCTTC.

This clonotype was found once. This chain joins TRBV7-9 and TRBJ2-1; 9 positions match TRBD2. Losses at the gene ends were 5 bases for V and 5 bases for J; bases not matched to a gene: 10. The CDR3 contains 16 residues. Germline values: CDR1 SEHNR, CDR2 FQNEAQ (reference sequence). CDR3 sequence reads: CASSPRVAGVHNEQFF. The CDR3 nucleotides are TGTGCCAGCAGCCCCCGGGTAGCGGGAGTTCACAATGAGCAGTTCTTC.

This clonotype was recorded a few times. The J gene is TRBJ1-2, the V gene TRBV7-9; TRBD1 is a possible D gene (6 bases). Germline assignment: CDR1 SEHNR and CDR2 FQNEAQ (reference sequence). This CDR3 is 13 amino acids long. The germline V and J ends were trimmed by 5 bases and 6 bases, with 13 bases remaining between them. The CDR3: CASSLSEGDGYTF. CDR3 coding DNA: TGTGCCAGCAGCCTAAGTGAGGGGGATGGCTACACCTTC.

This rearrangement joins TRBV12-3 or TRBV12-4 to TRBJ2-1, with D perhaps being TRBD1 or TRBD2 (7 bases each). There are 19 residues in the CDR3. With 6 bases removed from V and 3 bases from J, the gap between germline ends came to 27 bases. CDR3 sequence reads: CASSNETGLGGVGYNEQFF. The DNA of the CDR3 is TGTGCCAGCAGCAACGAGACAGGGTTAGGGGGGGTTGGCTACAATGAGCAGTTCTTC.

The chain combines TRBV20-1 with TRBJ2-3; 8 bases align to TRBD1. The ends lost 6 bases at V and 3 bases at J; junction bases unmatched: 11. Germline CDR1 and CDR2: DFQATT and SNEGSKA (reference sequence). The CDR3 covers 15 residues. The CDR3 here is CSADTGQAGTDTQYF. CDR3 bases: TGCAGTGCCGACACGGGACAGGCGGGGACAGATACGCAGTATTTT.

The chain employs TRBV10-3 and TRBJ1-2; D might be TRBD1 (5 bases). CDR1 ENHRY and CDR2 SYGVKD come from the germline V gene. The V end lost 10 bases, the J end lost 4 bases, and 16 bases lay between the germline ends. The CDR3 runs 13 residues. The CDR3 nucleotides are TGTGCCAGCACGGGGGGAGAGGTCTATGGCTACACCTTC. Residues: CASTGGEVYGYTF.

The rearrangement links TRBV5-1 to TRBJ2-1, with 9 bases lining up with TRBD2. This CDR3 region has 19 residues. CDR1 SGHRS and CDR2 YFSETQ come from the germline V gene. Germline trimming cut 2 bases from V and 7 bases from J; bases unmatched to any gene: 19. The CDR3 DNA sequence: TGCGCCAGCAGCTTAGAGGAAGATAATAGCGGGAGTTGGAGTAATGAGCAGTTCTTC. This encodes CASSLEEDNSGSWSNEQFF. The variable domain in full, completed from reference TRBV5-1 and TRBJ2-1, reads KAGVTQTPRYLIKTRGQQVTLSCSPISGHRSVSWYQQTPGQGLQFLFEYFSETQRNKGNFPGRFSGRQFSNSRSEMNVSTLELGDSALYLCASSLEEDNSGSWSNEQFFGPGTRLTVL.

The sample holds one count of this clonotype. V is TRBV3-1 and J is TRBJ2-1; 8 nucleotides line up with TRBD2. CDR1 and CDR2 from the germline V gene are LGHDT and YNNKEL (reference sequence). V lost 2 bases, J lost 8 bases, and 8 bases stayed unmatched. The length of the CDR3 is 15 residues. The CDR3 DNA follows: TGTGCCAGCAGCCAATTTTGGACTAGCCGGGATGAGCAGTTCTTC. Translating it yields CASSQFWTSRDEQFF.

With regard to this clonotype: Mismatch with germline at one junction end may stem from a read error. The chain's CDR3 is CAGSARQGGKYEQYF. The CDR3 DNA reads TGTGCCGGCAGCGCAAGACAGGGTGGGAAGTACGAGCAGTACTTC. V is TRBV2 and J is TRBJ2-7, with 7 bases fitting TRBD1. CDR1 is SNHLY and CDR2 is FYNNEI in the germline V gene. The CDR3 covers 15 residues.

J is TRBJ1-5 and V is TRBV6-2 or TRBV6-3; no reliable D call. The germline gives CDR1 MNHEY, CDR2 SVGEGT. V lost 0 bases to trimming and J lost 6 bases, with 18 bases between them. This CDR3 region has 17 residues. CDR3 region: CASSYSSKGPDSQPQHF. CDR3 in DNA: TGTGCCAGCAGTTACTCGAGCAAGGGTCCAGATTCTCAGCCCCAGCATTTT.